This TCR beta chain originates from a study of blood T cell repertoires in COVID-19. Trimming at V came to 5 bases and at J to 7 bases, leaving 6 bases not matched to a gene. CDR1 and CDR2 from the germline V gene are MNHEY and SVGEGT. This CDR3 contains 13 residues. Generated by immunoSEQ multiplex PCR, the TCRdb table keeps only in-frame clones and is missing some. Counted here are a few hundred thousand clones, roughly 82% occurring once; the ten biggest clones make up approximately 2.4%. This sequence originates from a middle-aged man who had recovered from COVID-19. The chain has TRBV6-2 or TRBV6-3 and TRBJ2-5, with 8 bases identical to TRBD2. Sequencing was performed on peripheral blood. This CDR3 reads CASSMGLVGTQYF. The CDR3 DNA is TGTGCCAGCAGTATGGGACTAGTGGGGACCCAGTACTTC.